A single sample gave rise to the 16 T cell receptor beta chains below, sequenced in a study of shared T cell receptors in the human thymus. Profiling relied on immunoSEQ multiplex PCR, and the TCRdb table lists in-frame clones only, not all of them. The sample has 700,000 or so clones, 80% to 90% seen once. This sample was also put to use in a study of human thymus T cells.

The sequencing sample was made of thymocytes. These receptors all stem from a girl under three years old with a congenital heart defect.

J is TRBJ1-2 and V is TRBV27; no firm D call. This CDR3 contains 15 residues. Between the trimmed V and J ends, which lost 5 bases and 6 bases, there was a span of 19 bases. From germline, CDR1 is MNHEY and CDR2 SMNVEV (reference sequence). The CDR3 DNA is TGTGCCAGCAGTCCCTTCCGTGACGGGATTAATGGCTACACCTTC. Protein sequence: CASSPFRDGINGYTF.

This chain connects TRBV5-4 to TRBJ2-1; 15 bases are a match to TRBD2. The CDR3 extends over 16 amino acids. V lost 0 bases, J lost 8 bases, and 3 bases stayed unmatched. Germline loops: CDR1 SGHNT, CDR2 YYREEE (reference sequence). CDR3 sequence reads: CASSLVGTSGGYEQFF. CDR3 DNA: TGTGCCAGCAGCTTGGTGGGGACTAGCGGGGGGTATGAGCAGTTCTTC.

The chain carries TRBV6-1 and TRBJ2-3, with 8 bases that match TRBD2. Germline V gene lookup returns CDR1 MNHNS and CDR2 SASEGT. The ends lost 4 bases at V and 2 bases at J; junction bases unmatched: 8. The CDR3 length is 16 residues. CDR3 protein: CASSARWTSSTDTQYF. The CDR3 DNA is TGTGCCAGCAGTGCCCGGTGGACTAGCTCCACAGATACGCAGTATTTT.

The V gene is TRBV18, the J gene TRBJ1-2, with D tentatively TRBD1 (5 bases). CDR1 is KGHSH, CDR2 LQKENI, per germline. V was shortened by 3 bases and J by 0 bases, with 11 bases between the two germline ends. This CDR3 is built from 15 residues. CDR3 loop: CASSPGQKANYGYTF. The CDR3 coding sequence is TGTGCCAGCTCACCGGGGCAGAAAGCTAACTATGGCTACACCTTC.

The chain joins TRBV7-9 to TRBJ1-1, with unresolved D. Trimming left V 4 bases short and J 4 bases short, with 16 bases between. The CDR3 sequence is 15 residues long. Germline values: CDR1 SEHNR, CDR2 FQNEAQ (reference sequence). The CDR3: CASSSPVASGTEAFF. For the CDR3, the DNA is TGTGCCAGCAGCTCCCCCGTAGCCTCGGGCACTGAAGCTTTCTTT.

The rearrangement links TRBV28 to TRBJ1-5, with 7 bases fitting TRBD1. The CDR3 has 22 amino acids. Unmatched junction bases numbered 22, after V lost 2 bases and J lost 0 bases. Germline V gives CDR1 MDHEN, CDR2 SYDVKM. The CDR3 spells CASSLTLTATGLSGFSNQPQHF. Here the CDR3 DNA reads TGTGCCAGCAGTTTAACCTTAACTGCGACAGGGCTCTCCGGATTTAGCAATCAGCCCCAGCATTTT.

The chain uses TRBV5-6 and TRBJ1-4, with a possible D match to TRBD1 (5 bases). This CDR3 contains 18 residues. V shed 7 bases and J shed 8 bases, with 30 bases lying between them. Germline CDR1 SGHDT, CDR2 YYEEEE. The CDR3 nucleotides read TGTGCCAGCGAGAGGTGGAGGGGACGGGTTTCAATCAAGGAAAAACTGTTTTTT. Translation gives CASERWRGRVSIKEKLFF.

The chain recombines TRBV5-1 with TRBJ1-1; D is ambiguous. Germline CDR1 SGHRS, CDR2 YFSETQ. This CDR3 comprises 13 residues. Deletions cut 2 bases from V and 6 bases from J, with 11 bases between. The CDR3 DNA is TGCGCCAGCAGCTTAATCGGGGAGGCTGAAGCTTTCTTT. It is translated as CASSLIGEAEAFF.

The chain is built from TRBV9 and TRBJ2-1; 10 bases align to TRBD2. Germline loops: CDR1 SGDLS, CDR2 YYNGEE. The V and J ends lost 7 bases and 0 bases, in that order; junction bases with no gene match: 22. This CDR3 has 21 residues. In DNA, the CDR3 is TGTGCCAGCTCCACCCCCCGTCCATTAGCGGGGGGAGACTCCTCCTACAATGAGCAGTTCTTC. Protein: CASSTPRPLAGGDSSYNEQFF. The full variable domain, completed using reference TRBV9 and TRBJ2-1, is DSGVTQTPKHLITATGQRVTLRCSPRSGDLSVYWYQQSLDQGLQFLIQYYNGEERAKGNILERFSAQQFPDLHSELNLSSLELGDSALYFCASSTPRPLAGGDSSYNEQFFGPGTRLTVL.

This clone occurred once. V and J are TRBV7-9 and TRBJ1-2; D perhaps matches TRBD1 (5 bases). The CDR3 covers 17 residues. V lost 2 bases and J lost 4, with 20 bases in between. Germline CDR1 reads SEHNR; CDR2 reads FQNEAQ (reference sequence). The CDR3 nucleotides are TGTGCCAGCAGCTTATCCGTCATGCGGGGGGGTTCCTATGGCTACACCTTC. Translating gives CASSLSVMRGGSYGYTF.

The V call is TRBV13, the J call TRBJ2-7, with 8 nucleotides matching TRBD2. CDR1 is PRHDT and CDR2 is FYEKMQ in the germline V gene (reference sequence). There are 15 residues in the CDR3. V dropped 1 base and J dropped 3; count of bases not matched to a gene: 5. CDR3 nucleotide sequence: TGTGCCAGCAGCTTAGCCGGGGGGGAAGTCTACGAGCAGTACTTC. It specifies CASSLAGGEVYEQYF.

V gene TRBV6-5 combines with J gene TRBJ1-2; TRBD1 aligns across 9 bases. V was clipped by 6 bases and J by 3 bases; unmatched bases: 8. Germline V gene data show CDR1 as MNHEY and CDR2 as SVGAGI. The CDR3 totals 15 residues. The CDR3 DNA is TGTGCCAGCAGCTGGGGACAGGGTATGGACTATGGCTACACCTTC. It codes for CASSWGQGMDYGYTF.

The chain uses TRBV27 and TRBJ2-3; TRBD1 is a possible D gene (5 bases). Germline CDR1 and CDR2: MNHEY and SMNVEV (reference sequence). The CDR3 totals 16 residues. Trimming took off 2 bases at V and 4 bases at J, with 16 bases between the two ends. CDR3 coding DNA: TGTGCCAGCAGTTTAAGGCTTCTGACAGACGCAGATACGCAGTATTTT. The encoded protein is CASSLRLLTDADTQYF.

This chain uses TRBV6-6 with TRBJ2-3; tentative D call: TRBD2 (6 bases). CDR3 size: 14 residues. From germline, CDR1 is MNHNY and CDR2 SVGAGI (reference sequence). Trimming pared 8 bases from V and 7 bases from J, leaving 19 bases between. CDR3 region: CASGIYSGSNTQYF. The CDR3 bases are TGTGCCAGCGGAATATATAGCGGAAGTAATACGCAGTATTTT.

The DNA for the CDR3 is TGTGCCAGCAGCTTAAACGGCGTGACAGGGGTCCTATATAACACTGAAGCTTTCTTT. Protein product: CASSLNGVTGVLYNTEAFF. The chain has TRBV7-2 and TRBJ1-1, with 8 bases that match TRBD1. CDR1 and CDR2 (germline): SGHTA, FQGNSA. V shed 2 bases, J shed 2 bases, and the junction held 16 bases outside the gene matches. The CDR3 has 19 residues.

This clone was recorded only once. V usage is TRBV7-8 and J usage is TRBJ1-5; perhaps TRBD1 as D (5 bases). The germline V gene has CDR1 SGHVS and CDR2 FQNEAQ. The V and J ends lost 3 bases and 0 bases respectively, with 12 bases between them. This CDR3 spans 16 amino acids. Here the CDR3 DNA reads TGTGCCAGCAGCTTGGTGGCAGGGAATAGCAATCAGCCCCAGCATTTT. This encodes CASSLVAGNSNQPQHF.